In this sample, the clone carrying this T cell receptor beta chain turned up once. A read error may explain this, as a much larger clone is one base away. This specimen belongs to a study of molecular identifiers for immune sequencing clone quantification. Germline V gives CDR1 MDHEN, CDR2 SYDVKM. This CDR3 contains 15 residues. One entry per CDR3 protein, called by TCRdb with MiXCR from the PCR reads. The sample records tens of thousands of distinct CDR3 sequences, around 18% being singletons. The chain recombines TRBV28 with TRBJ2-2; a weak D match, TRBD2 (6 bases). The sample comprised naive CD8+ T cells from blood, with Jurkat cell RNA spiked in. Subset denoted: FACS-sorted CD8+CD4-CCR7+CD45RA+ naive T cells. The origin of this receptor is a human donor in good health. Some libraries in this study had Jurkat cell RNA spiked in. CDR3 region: CASSLVGPNTGGLFF. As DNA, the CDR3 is TGTGCCAGCAGTTTGGTGGGTCCGAACACCGGGGGGCTGTTTTTT.